These T cell receptor beta chains were read from a single sample in a study of blood T cells in healthy people across ages. MiXCR, applied by TCRdb to the 5' RACE reads, yields one record per CDR3 protein. Of about 1.5 million distinct CDR3 sequences listed, roughly 43% are singletons. The specimen was blood. Receptors originate from a woman aged 18-35 years in good health. Both conserved end residues are part of each CDR3. Each record gives: CDR3 protein, CDR3 DNA, J gene, V gene, clone size, D gene. D genes are given only for firm matches. Only some rows state a clone size, as once, few, many or a class for expanded clones.

CASSLIGEAQYF TGTGCCAGCAGCCTTATCGGAGAGGCCCAGTACTTC TRBJ2-5 TRBV27 NA NA
CASSLVGRGVGTEAFF TGTGCCAGCAGCTTAGTCGGGAGGGGTGTAGGGACTGAAGCTTTCTTT TRBJ1-1 TRBV11-2 NA NA
CASSEMRPESSYEQYF TGTGCCAGCAGTGAAATGCGGCCGGAGAGCTCCTACGAGCAGTACTTC TRBJ2-7 TRBV2 NA NA
CASSLIPGLNEQFF TGCGCCAGCAGCTTGATCCCAGGATTGAATGAGCAGTTCTTC TRBJ2-1 TRBV5-1 NA NA
CSAIRRDSNQPQHF TGCAGTGCTATTCGGAGGGATAGCAATCAGCCCCAGCATTTT TRBJ1-5 TRBV20-1 few NA
CASSLPGQGFYEQYF TGTGCCAGCAGCTTGCCGGGACAGGGTTTCTACGAGCAGTACTTC TRBJ2-7 TRBV11-2 few TRBD1
CASSVALREQFF TGTGCCAGCAGCGTAGCACTGAGGGAGCAGTTCTTC TRBJ2-1 TRBV7-9 NA NA
CASSLDPPYRGQETQYF TGTGCCAGCAGCTTAGATCCCCCCTACAGGGGACAAGAGACCCAGTACTTC TRBJ2-5 TRBV7-2 NA TRBD1
CASSWRTTANTEAFF TGCGCCAGCAGCTGGAGAACGACAGCGAACACTGAAGCTTTCTTT TRBJ1-1 TRBV5-1 NA NA
CATRLRTERASTNEKLFF TGTGCCACCCGACTCCGGACAGAGAGGGCCAGCACTAATGAAAAACTGTTTTTT TRBJ1-4 TRBV24-1 NA NA
CASSPRLAQDNEQFF TGTGCCAGCAGCCCCAGACTAGCGCAAGACAATGAGCAGTTCTTC TRBJ2-1 TRBV7-9 NA TRBD2
CAWSVRDRRYTF TGTGCCTGGAGTGTTCGGGACAGACGCTACACCTTC TRBJ1-2 TRBV30 NA TRBD1
CASSLASVRETQYF TGTGCCAGCAGCTTAGCCTCGGTTCGGGAGACCCAGTACTTC TRBJ2-5 TRBV7-2 once NA
CASSLGRGQEEAFF TGTGCCAGCAGCTTAGGTAGGGGACAGGAAGAAGCTTTCTTT TRBJ1-1 TRBV7-2 NA TRBD1
CASSYGDTGELFF TGTGCCAGCAGTTACGGGGACACCGGGGAGCTGTTTTTT TRBJ2-2 TRBV6-8 many NA
CASSPMGGYGYTF TGTGCCAGCAGCCCCATGGGAGGGTATGGCTACACCTTC TRBJ1-2 TRBV6-6 few NA
CSARQGIHTEAFF TGCAGTGCTAGACAGGGGATTCACACTGAAGCTTTCTTT TRBJ1-1 TRBV20-1 NA NA
CGARVPAEGLNEQYF TGCGGTGCTAGAGTCCCAGCTGAGGGGTTGAATGAGCAGTACTTC TRBJ2-5 TRBV20-1 NA NA
CASSLVTSGYNEQFF TGCGCCAGCAGCTTGGTGACTAGCGGATACAATGAGCAGTTCTTC TRBJ2-1 TRBV5-1 NA TRBD2
CASGSTSWETQYF TGTGCCAGCGGCTCGACTAGCTGGGAGACCCAGTACTTC TRBJ2-5 TRBV7-2 few TRBD2
CASSVTSEFGYNEQFF TGTGCCAGCAGCGTTACTAGTGAGTTTGGCTACAATGAGCAGTTCTTC TRBJ2-1 TRBV7-6 NA NA
CASSYRTSGSSDTQYF TGTGCCAGCAGCTACAGGACTAGCGGGAGTTCAGATACGCAGTATTTT TRBJ2-3 TRBV7-2 few TRBD2